One T cell receptor (beta chain) is described in this entry. Its antigen is still unknown. This entry comes from a study of cytomegalovirus exposure and HLA in healthy donors. Broader study findings: On later analysis, the bulk of CMV-associated TCR beta chains appeared to be HLA-restricted.

PCR amplification relied on 60 Vbeta primers (plus 13 Jbeta primers). The protocol was immunoSEQ multiplex PCR, while the TCRdb copy is restricted to in-frame clones and leaves out a portion. This sample carries roughly 100,000 clones, 65% of them seen once, and the ten largest clones take less than 4.5%. Trimming stripped 4 bases from V and 1 base from J, with 17 bases between. Germline lookup yields CDR1 SGHNT and CDR2 YYREEE (reference sequence). The CDR3 runs to 16 residues. The specimen was PBMCs. This chain uses TRBV5-4 with TRBJ1-2, with a weak D call TRBD1 (6 bases). This receptor was taken from a man aged 30-40 years in good health and CMV-seropositive. The CDR3 region has the DNA TGTGCCAGCAGCACTGACGACAGGACCTTTAACTATGGCTACACCTTC. Protein product: CASSTDDRTFNYGYTF.